The 25 T cell receptor beta chains reported below all come from one sample, sequenced in a study of post-analysis software for immune sequencing data (dated by TCRdb to between 2014 and 2016). Broader findings and caveats from the paper: Patients showed significantly higher frequencies than controls for a handful of TRBV segments, among them TRBV5-6, TRBV5-1 and TRBV20-1.

Preparation of the library involved PCR. Sequencing relied on an Illumina HiSeq 2500. Unique molecular identifiers were incorporated into TCR beta cDNA libraries to reduce PCR and sequencing biases. TCRdb's own reprocessing of the public reads used fastp at Q25 and MiXCR and kept productive beta chains. Each entry merges the rows of one CDR3 protein and shows their most common DNA and genes. This sample gives about 460,000 distinct CDR3 sequences in total; 40% to 55% of them show up just once. 9% to 14% of the sample goes to the ten largest clones. These TCRs are of unknown antigen specificity. Sample: blood. The receptors originated from a girl between 10 and 17 years old with multiple sclerosis.

The genes are TRBV10-1 and TRBJ2-7; D uncertain. Trimming took off 5 bases at V and 3 bases at J, with 11 bases between the two ends. This CDR3 comprises 13 residues. Germline V lookup: CDR1 WNHNN, CDR2 SYGVQD (reference sequence). The CDR3 coding sequence is TGCGCCAGCAGTAAGGGTAGATTCTACGAGCAGTACTTC. Encoded protein: CASSKGRFYEQYF.

The V gene is TRBV29-1, the J gene TRBJ2-5; maybe TRBD1 (6 bases). V was pared by 7 bases and J by 5 bases, with 20 bases between. From germline, CDR1 is SQVTM and CDR2 ANQGSEA. The length of the CDR3 is 14 residues. The CDR3 spells CSGISQGIGETQYF. The CDR3 coding sequence is TGCAGCGGTATTTCTCAGGGGATCGGGGAGACCCAGTACTTC. The full variable domain, with the rest looked up from reference TRBV29-1 and TRBJ2-5, is SAVISQKPSRDICQRGTSLTIQCQVDSQVTMMFWYRQQPGQSLTLIATANQGSEATYESGFVIDKFPISRPNLTFSTLTVSNMSPEDSSIYLCSGISQGIGETQYFGPGTRLLVL.

This chain links TRBV20-1 with TRBJ2-1, with D unresolved. Trimming pared 6 bases from V and 8 bases from J, leaving 11 bases between. This CDR3 contains 11 residues. CDR1 is DFQATT, CDR2 SNEGSKA, per germline (reference sequence). CDR3: CSAFSFHEQFF. CDR3 DNA sequence: TGCAGTGCCTTTTCCTTCCATGAGCAGTTCTTC.

A few counts support this clonotype. V and J are TRBV6-6 and TRBJ2-6; no firm D call. Trimming removed 4 bases from V and 2 bases from J, with 15 bases in between. Germline V gene lookup returns CDR1 MNHNY and CDR2 SVGAGI (reference sequence). This CDR3 comprises 17 residues. This CDR3 is CASSSRPESPGANVLTF. DNA for the CDR3: TGTGCCAGCAGTTCCCGCCCCGAATCTCCTGGGGCCAACGTCCTGACTTTC.

The chain combines TRBV7-2 with TRBJ1-2; D gene ambiguous. Germline V gene sequence: CDR1 SGHTA, CDR2 FQGNSA. With 1 base removed from V and 4 bases from J, the gap between germline ends came to 13 bases. The CDR3 covers 15 residues. The CDR3 bases are TGTGCCAGCAGCTTAGGTCTACGCACGGCCTATGGCTACACCTTC. Amino acids: CASSLGLRTAYGYTF.

The table lists this clonotype with a few counts. The V call is TRBV4-1, the J call TRBJ2-7; 10 positions agree with TRBD2. The CDR3 covers 15 residues. The junction had 7 bases not matched to a gene; V was cut back by 3 bases and J by 5 bases. CDR1 and CDR2 from the germline V gene are MGHRA and YSYEKL. The CDR3 protein is CASSHLAGVIHEQYF. The CDR3 DNA is TGCGCCAGCAGCCACCTAGCGGGAGTAATCCACGAGCAGTACTTC.

The rearrangement joins TRBV7-2 to TRBJ2-2; 7 bases map to TRBD2. J lost 3 bases, V lost 3 bases, and 7 bases had no gene match. Germline assignment: CDR1 SGHTA and CDR2 FQGNSA. The CDR3 totals 16 residues. CDR3 nucleotide sequence: TGTGCCAGCAGCTTTAAGGCGGGAGTTTACACCGGGGAGCTGTTTTTT. Translation: CASSFKAGVYTGELFF.

The gene calls are TRBV7-8 and TRBJ2-7, with TRBD1 identical over 8 bases. From germline, CDR1 is SGHVS and CDR2 FQNEAQ. V lost 5 bases and J lost 2; bases outside the gene matches: 5. The CDR3 loop spans 14 amino acids. The CDR3 here is CASSPTGATYEQYF. The CDR3, as DNA: TGTGCCAGCAGCCCGACAGGGGCCACCTACGAGCAGTACTTC.

This sequence joins TRBV7-8 and TRBJ2-1, with 8 bases that match TRBD2. Germline CDR1 SGHVS, CDR2 FQNEAQ. J gave up 3 bases and V 3 bases, and 4 bases lay outside the gene matches. The CDR3 extends over 15 amino acids. As DNA, the CDR3 is TGTGCCAGCAGCTTCTCTAGCGGGCTCTACAATGAGCAGTTCTTC. Translating gives CASSFSSGLYNEQFF.

V gene TRBV6-1 combines with J gene TRBJ2-5; D is possibly TRBD1 (5 bases). The better agreement between TRBJ2-7 and the DNA end casts doubt on the J call. Germline assignment: CDR1 MNHNS and CDR2 SASEGT. CDR3 length equals 15 residues. CDR3 sequence: CASSEALSRASEQYF. The CDR3 nucleotides read TGTGCCAGCAGTGAAGCGCTGAGCAGGGCGAGCGAGCAGTACTTC.

This clonotype came up a few times. The rearrangement uses TRBV7-2 and TRBJ2-3, with TRBD2 identical over 9 bases. Germline CDR1 reads SGHTA; CDR2 reads FQGNSA. The CDR3 contains 16 residues. The junction had 11 bases not matched to a gene; V was cut back by 5 bases and J by 5 bases. The CDR3 DNA reads as TGTGCCAGCAGCCCCCTTGGCGGGAGGGCCGGAGATACGCAGTATTTT. Its protein is CASSPLGGRAGDTQYF.

The V gene is TRBV11-2, the J gene TRBJ2-1, with 7 nucleotides matching TRBD2. V shed 2 bases and J 8 bases; nucleotides not matched to a gene: 9. Germline CDR1 and CDR2: SGHAT and FQNNGV. The CDR3 is 15 residues long. The CDR3 DNA follows: TGTGCCAGCAGCTTATTTGGCGGGAGATCAGATGAGCAGTTCTTC. This sequence encodes CASSLFGGRSDEQFF.

This clonotype was seen only a few times. The chain joins TRBV29-1 to TRBJ2-5; D not resolved. CDR1 and CDR2 (germline): SQVTM, ANQGSEA. V dropped 2 bases and J dropped 5 bases, with 15 bases sitting between them. The CDR3 is 14 amino acids. This CDR3 reads CSVEQSEARETQYF. DNA for the CDR3: TGCAGCGTTGAACAATCTGAGGCCCGGGAGACCCAGTACTTC.

Turning to this clonotype: At one of its ends the junction is not consistent with the germline gene, which may arise from a read error. This chain links TRBV12-3 or TRBV12-4 with TRBJ2-1; D is possibly TRBD2 (6 bases). This CDR3 has 17 residues. CDR3 sequence reads: CTSSSHPGRLAAREQFF. For the CDR3, the DNA is TGTACCAGCAGTTCCCACCCTGGGAGGCTAGCCGCCCGTGAGCAGTTCTTC.

For this clonotype: The junction departs from germline at one end; a sequencing error may be responsible. This rearrangement joins TRBV4-1 to TRBJ1-1, with D possibly matching TRBD1 (5 bases). The CDR3 consists of 15 residues. Germline V gene lookup returns CDR1 MGHRA and CDR2 YSYEKL. Here the CDR3 DNA reads TGCGCCAGCAGCCAAGCCGGGGCCCTGGGCACTGAAACTTTCTTT. It encodes CASSQAGALGTETFF.

The chain employs TRBV5-1 and TRBJ2-1, with D perhaps assigned TRBD1 or TRBD2 (5 bases each). V was shortened by 4 bases and J by 8 bases, with 22 bases between the two germline ends. Per germline, CDR1 SGHRS and CDR2 YFSETQ. The CDR3 runs to 16 residues. In nucleotides, the CDR3 is TGCGCCAGCAGCGACGGGACCTTCCGAGCCGGCGATGAGCAGTTCTTC. Protein: CASSDGTFRAGDEQFF.

Only one count was recorded for this clonotype. This chain connects TRBV29-1 to TRBJ2-2; 7 bases map to TRBD2. With 3 bases clipped from V and 3 bases from J, the junction kept 7 bases outside the gene matches. The length of the CDR3 is 15 residues. In germline, CDR1 is SQVTM, CDR2 ANQGSEA. The DNA of the CDR3 is TGCAGCGTTGACCCAGGGAGGGATGACACCGGGGAGCTGTTTTTT. Its translation is CSVDPGRDDTGELFF.

This chain links TRBV4-3 with TRBJ2-6; possibly TRBD1 for D (7 bases). V was clipped by 0 bases and J by 4 bases, with 10 bases between them. The CDR3 runs to 16 residues. CDR1 and CDR2 (germline): LGHNA, YSLEER. CDR3 sequence reads: CASSQEEGQGANVLTF. The CDR3 DNA sequence: TGCGCCAGCAGCCAAGAGGAGGGACAGGGGGCCAACGTCCTGACTTTC.

CDR3 loop: CASSLATGGPYEQYF. Here the CDR3 DNA reads TGTGCCAGCAGCTTAGCAACGGGAGGGCCATACGAGCAGTACTTC. This chain links TRBV7-2 with TRBJ2-5; 8 nucleotides line up with TRBD2. The end of the DNA fits TRBJ2-7 better, so the J call may be wrong. From germline, CDR1 is SGHTA and CDR2 FQGNSA. This CDR3 comprises 15 residues.

The chain carries TRBV29-1 and TRBJ2-7; D is unresolved. The V and J ends lost 7 bases and 3 bases respectively, with 10 bases between them. The CDR3 contains 11 residues. Germline CDR1 reads SQVTM; CDR2 reads ANQGSEA. CDR3 in DNA: TGCAGCGCTAAGGACGGCTACGAGCAGTACTTC. Its translation: CSAKDGYEQYF.

The sample holds a few counts of this clonotype. The rearrangement joins TRBV4-3 to TRBJ2-3; 7 bases are a match to TRBD1. The CDR3 runs to 17 residues. CDR1 and CDR2 from the germline V gene are LGHNA and YSLEER. V dropped 0 bases and J dropped 0; count of bases not matched to a gene: 6. Here the CDR3 reads CASSQDLTGISTDTQYF. In DNA form, the CDR3 reads TGCGCCAGCAGCCAAGACCTGACAGGGATAAGCACAGATACGCAGTATTTT.

The chain links TRBV4-1 to TRBJ2-3, with D possibly called TRBD1 or TRBD2 (5 bases each). Germline assignment: CDR1 MGHRA and CDR2 YSYEKL. V was trimmed by 3 bases and J by 6 bases, leaving 13 bases between them. The CDR3 has 14 residues. The CDR3: CASSHNSEGDTQYF. CDR3 nucleotides: TGCGCCAGCAGCCATAACTCAGAGGGGGATACGCAGTATTTT.

This clonotype appeared a few times. This chain links TRBV9 with TRBJ2-6; 9 nucleotides line up with TRBD1. In germline, CDR1 is SGDLS, CDR2 YYNGEE. J gave up 1 base and V 4 bases, and 12 bases lay outside the gene matches. The CDR3 spans 19 residues. Here the CDR3 reads CASSRAPDRGGSGANVLTF. CDR3 bases: TGTGCCAGCAGCCGAGCACCAGACAGGGGGGGATCTGGGGCCAACGTCCTGACTTTC.

V usage is TRBV30 and J usage is TRBJ1-1; D uncertain. Between the trimmed V and J ends, which lost 2 bases and 5 bases, there was a span of 9 bases. There are 12 residues in the CDR3. Looked up from germline, CDR1 is GTSNPN and CDR2 is SVGIG (reference sequence). The CDR3 nucleotides read TGTGCCTGGAGTCCTCGACTGACTGAAGCTTTCTTT. It encodes CAWSPRLTEAFF.

This clonotype has just a few counts. This sequence joins TRBV3-1 and TRBJ1-2, with a possible D match to TRBD1 (5 bases). The V gene's germline CDR1 is LGHDT and CDR2 YNNKEL (reference sequence). The CDR3 is made up of 13 amino acids. The V gene lost 5 bases and the J gene lost 3 bases, with 10 bases spanning the gap. DNA of the CDR3: TGTGCCAGCAGCAAGGGGAGGGACTATGGCTACACCTTC. This sequence encodes CASSKGRDYGYTF.